This T cell receptor beta chain was identified during a study of blood T cell repertoires in COVID-19. Study background: Donors in the United States, Italy and Spain gave samples during acute or convalescent COVID-19. In each case, the material was cDNA or gDNA derived from T cells, B-cell-depleted T cells, or PBMCs.

The V gene's germline CDR1 is LGHNA and CDR2 YNFKEQ. V was pared by 7 bases and J by 4 bases, with 16 bases between. The CDR3 runs to 14 residues. Per the original methods: Reference gene primer amplification in the assay estimated nucleated cell counts. Measured with immunoSEQ multiplex PCR; TCRdb has only the in-frame clones, and not every one. The V and J calls and clone size were taken over from that table, and D and trimming were inferred from the DNA. The sample holds roughly 260,000 clones, under 90% seen once. This TCR came from a woman between 18 and 29 years old with acute or convalescent COVID-19. The chain employs TRBV4-2 and TRBJ1-1; no reliable D call. The sample was peripheral blood. The CDR3 here is CASTYRAGSTEAFF. CDR3 sequence (DNA): TGTGCCAGCACCTACCGGGCGGGGAGCACTGAAGCTTTCTTT.